These 13 T cell receptor beta chains originate from one sample sequenced in a study of blood T cells in healthy people across ages. With a J-beta primer mix and a sample-barcoded 5' primer, a second PCR ran 7 to 11 cycles. TCRdb reprocessed the 5' RACE reads via MiXCR and lists one record per CDR3 protein. The profile shows fewer than 1.5 million distinct CDR3 sequences, approximately 42% of them singletons. The sequenced material came from blood. The origin of the receptors is a woman aged 18-30 years in good health.

The CDR3 protein is CASSERQANEKLFF. In nucleotides, the CDR3 is TGTGCCAGCAGTGAACGACAGGCTAATGAAAAACTGTTTTTT. The gene calls are TRBV2 and TRBJ1-4, with D possibly matching TRBD1 (6 bases). V lost 2 bases and J 3 bases, leaving 7 bases between the germline ends. The CDR3 covers 14 residues. CDR1 is SNHLY, CDR2 FYNNEI, per germline.

The chain links TRBV20-1 to TRBJ2-1; 8 positions match TRBD2. The CDR3 loop spans 14 amino acids. V trimming: 4 bases; J trimming: 10 bases; junction bases outside the gene matches: 12. Germline values: CDR1 DFQATT, CDR2 SNEGSKA (reference sequence). This chain's CDR3 is CSAKTGTRIGEQFF. For the CDR3, the DNA is TGCAGTGCTAAAACCGGGACTAGAATTGGGGAGCAGTTCTTC.

The DNA of the CDR3 is TGCAGCGTACCCAAACAGGGGTCTACTGAAGCTTTCTTT. It specifies CSVPKQGSTEAFF. J is TRBJ1-1 and V is TRBV29-1, with 7 bases matching TRBD1. The ends lost 6 bases at V and 5 bases at J; junction bases unmatched: 9. CDR1 and CDR2 (germline): SQVTM, ANQGSEA. There are 13 residues in the CDR3.

V and J are TRBV4-1 and TRBJ2-5; 12 bases match TRBD1. TRBJ2-7 matches the DNA end more closely, so the J call is doubtful. The CDR3 spans 15 residues. Germline CDR1 and CDR2: MGHRA and YSYEKL. The CDR3 protein is CASSHDGTGGDEQYF. The CDR3 DNA reads TGCGCCAGCAGCCACGACGGGACAGGGGGCGACGAGCAGTACTTC.

This clonotype was recorded a few times. The chain employs TRBV10-3 and TRBJ2-7, with D possibly called TRBD1 or TRBD2 (5 bases each). CDR1 is ENHRY, CDR2 SYGVKD, per germline. The CDR3 has 12 amino acids. The ends were cut back, 0 bases at V and 5 bases at J, with 5 bases in the middle. The CDR3 coding sequence is TGTGCCATCAGTGAGTCGGGGGACGAGCAGTACTTC. The encoded protein is CAISESGDEQYF.

This clonotype was counted a few times. The chain carries TRBV20-1 and TRBJ1-2; D remains unclear. There are 12 residues in the CDR3. Trimming stripped 0 bases from V and 8 bases from J, with 10 bases between. From germline, CDR1 is DFQATT and CDR2 SNEGSKA (reference sequence). The CDR3 DNA sequence: TGCAGTGCTAGAGATCTATCCCGGGGCTACACCTTC. Encoded protein: CSARDLSRGYTF.

This clonotype has more than one count but fewer than ten. The rearrangement uses TRBV12-3 or TRBV12-4 and TRBJ2-1; 7 bases align to TRBD2. The J segment lost 10 bases and the V segment lost 6 bases, leaving 9 bases of the junction unmatched. The CDR3 length is 13 residues. This chain's CDR3 is CASSDGLVGEQFF. For the CDR3, the DNA is TGTGCCAGCAGCGACGGACTAGTTGGCGAGCAGTTCTTC.

The chain links TRBV20-1 to TRBJ1-6, with 10 bases aligning to TRBD1. The germline gives CDR1 DFQATT, CDR2 SNEGSKA (reference sequence). V gave up 2 bases and J gave up 9 bases; unmatched junction bases: 1. The CDR3 length is 13 residues. The CDR3 loop reads CSARRDRGSPLHF. CDR3 coding DNA: TGCAGTGCTAGAAGGGACAGGGGTTCACCCCTCCACTTT.

This chain connects TRBV20-1 to TRBJ1-1; 7 nucleotides match TRBD1. CDR3 size: 13 residues. V shed 6 bases, J shed 1 base, and the junction held 5 bases outside the gene matches. Germline loops: CDR1 DFQATT, CDR2 SNEGSKA (reference sequence). CDR3 loop: CSAPTGKNTEAFF. The CDR3, as DNA: TGCAGTGCCCCGACAGGGAAGAACACTGAAGCTTTCTTT.

J is TRBJ1-1 and V is TRBV28; D not certain. The V end was cut by 1 base, the J end by 7 bases, with 13 bases between. Germline CDR1 is MDHEN and CDR2 is SYDVKM. The CDR3 length is 14 residues. CDR3 sequence reads: CASSLSERRDEAFF. CDR3 sequence (DNA): TGTGCCAGCAGTTTATCAGAGCGACGAGATGAAGCTTTCTTT.

This clonotype appeared a few times. This chain uses TRBV11-3 with TRBJ2-1; unclear D gene. Trimming stripped 2 bases from V and 0 bases from J, with 11 bases between. The CDR3 length is 16 residues. Germline V gives CDR1 SGHNT, CDR2 YENEEA. The CDR3 DNA is TGTGCCAGCAGCTTACGGACGGTCAGCTCCTACAATGAGCAGTTCTTC. Amino acid sequence: CASSLRTVSSYNEQFF.

The CDR3, as DNA: TGTGCCAGCAGCTCAATAGCGGGAGACACAGATACGCAGTATTTT. Translating it yields CASSSIAGDTDTQYF. This chain connects TRBV11-2 to TRBJ2-3; 9 bases are shared with TRBD2. Looked up from germline, CDR1 is SGHAT and CDR2 is FQNNGV. V was pared by 4 bases and J by 2 bases, with 4 bases of the junction left unmatched. The CDR3 contains 15 residues.

V is TRBV3-1 and J is TRBJ2-1; tentative D call: TRBD2 (5 bases). CDR3 length: 14 amino acids. V was cut by 3 bases and J by 5 bases, with 11 bases left in between. Looked up from germline, CDR1 is LGHDT and CDR2 is YNNKEL (reference sequence). CDR3 bases: TGTGCCAGCAGCCAGGCGGGCCACGACAATGAGCAGTTCTTC. Translating gives CASSQAGHDNEQFF.